This T cell receptor beta chain derives from a study of OX40 agonist ivuxolimab in advanced cancers. Study-level information: While on treatment, patients had intravenous ivuxolimab at 0.01 to 10 mg/kg every 2 weeks. Three patients, one with hepatocellular carcinoma and two with cutaneous melanoma, achieved partial responses. Findings and limits, study-wide: Clonal expansion from baseline to week 6 occurred in both CD4+ and CD8+ T cells.

The CDR3 extends over 14 amino acids. Per the germline V gene, CDR1 is SQVTM and CDR2 is ANQGSEA. In the case of this clone: Its specificity is unknown. One end of the junction does not line up with germline, which may come from a read error. The sample holds other DNA sequences that translate to the same CDR3.

Libraries were prepared by immunoSEQ multiplex PCR; TCRdb keeps only in-frame clonotypes and omits some of them. The sample includes fewer than 55,000 clones, about 88% of them seen just once. The V call is TRBV29-1, the J call TRBJ2-7, with 9 nucleotides matching TRBD1. The sequence was obtained from an adult with an advanced solid tumor such as melanoma, head and neck, liver or kidney cancer. The source was CD4+ or CD8+ T cells sorted from blood, collected in a trial of the OX40 agonist ivuxolimab. CDR3 sequence reads: CSAVPGQGTYEQYF. In DNA, the CDR3 is TGCAGCGCCGTACCGGGACAGGGAACCTACGAGCAATACTTC.